These 28 T cell receptor beta chains were all obtained from the same sample, sequenced in a study of tumor-infiltrating lymphocytes in primary liver carcinoma. With approximately 470 ng total RNA as template and a constant-region primer, TCR beta cDNA was made. Library construction for TCR beta comprised three nested multiplex PCR rounds performed with slightly modified ARM-PCR. The first two PCR rounds, approximately 11 cycles each, used TRBV1-TRBV30 forward primers and a C-beta reverse primer. TCRdb reprocessed the multiplex PCR reads via MiXCR and lists one record per CDR3 protein. The sample contains fewer than 150,000 distinct CDR3 sequences, 50% to 70% of which appear only once. Taking roughly 20-32 mg of unsorted bulk tissue, the authors co-extracted RNA and DNA. Input material: liver tumor tissue from sampling region 1. Noted subset: tumor region T1, superior pole. These receptors were collected from a woman aged 55-69 years with primary liver carcinoma and hepatitis B virus infection.

On this clonotype: A single base separates this from a much larger clone, so it may be a read error. The DNA of the CDR3 is TGCAGCGTCCGACCAACAGGGTCTGGGGTCAACGTCCTGACTTTC. Its protein is CSVRPTGSGVNVLTF. The chain combines TRBV29-1 with TRBJ2-6; perhaps TRBD1 as D (6 bases). The CDR3 extends over 15 amino acids. Per germline, CDR1 SQVTM and CDR2 ANQGSEA. Full variable domain (rest looked up from reference TRBV29-1 and TRBJ2-6): SAVISQKPSRDICQRGTSLTIQCQVDSQVTMMFWYRQQPGQSLTLIATANQGSEATYESGFVIDKFPISRPNLTFSTLTVSNMSPEDSSIYLCSVRPTGSGVNVLTFGAGSRLTVL.

As for this clonotype: The germline gene is not matched at one end of the junction; a read error may be the cause. V usage is TRBV12-3 or TRBV12-4 and J usage is TRBJ1-5; TRBD1 agrees at 9 bases. This CDR3 region has 14 residues. The CDR3 bases are TGTGCCGGCAGTTTGACAGGGGGGGGCCAGCCCCAGCATTTT. Translated, it gives CAGSLTGGGQPQHF.

This clonotype has at least ten counts. V gene TRBV29-1 combines with J gene TRBJ2-2, with 7 bases lining up with TRBD2. V shed 6 bases, J shed 4 bases, and the junction held 8 bases outside the gene matches. The germline CDR1 and CDR2 sequences are SQVTM and ANQGSEA. There are 14 residues in the CDR3. Here the CDR3 DNA reads TGCAGCGTCTCCGGTACTAGCGTCACCGGGGAGCTGTTTTTT. Translating gives CSVSGTSVTGELFF.

This chain joins TRBV5-1 and TRBJ2-1; 7 positions agree with TRBD2. In germline, CDR1 is SGHRS, CDR2 YFSETQ. The CDR3 runs to 14 residues. With 0 bases clipped from V and 13 bases from J, the junction kept 10 bases outside the gene matches. The CDR3 nucleotides are TGCGCCAGCAGCTTGGGCGGGAGTCCAAATGGACAGTTCTTC. Its translation is CASSLGGSPNGQFF. Full variable domain (rest looked up from reference TRBV5-1 and TRBJ2-1): KAGVTQTPRYLIKTRGQQVTLSCSPISGHRSVSWYQQTPGQGLQFLFEYFSETQRNKGNFPGRFSGRQFSNSRSEMNVSTLELGDSALYLCASSLGGSPNGQFFGPGTRLTVL.

Comment on this clonotype: A much larger clone is a single base away; this may be a read error. The genes are TRBV6-5 and TRBJ2-1; no clear D. CDR1 is MNHEY and CDR2 is SVGAGI in the germline V gene. This CDR3 has 11 residues. V lost 10 bases to trimming and J lost 9 bases, with 13 bases between them. CDR3 bases: TGTGCCACCAGAGAAACGGGTGAGCAGTTCTTC. Residues: CATRETGEQFF.

This clonotype was recorded many times. The chain is built from TRBV12-3 or TRBV12-4 and TRBJ2-2; D is uncertain. The V end was cut by 3 bases, the J end by 1 base, with 6 bases between. This CDR3 is 14 amino acids long. CDR3 loop: CASSFRENTGELFF. DNA for the CDR3: TGTGCCAGCAGTTTTAGGGAGAACACCGGGGAGCTGTTTTTT.

A remark on this clonotype: A much larger clone lies one base from this, so it may be a read error. The V and J genes are TRBV12-3 or TRBV12-4 and TRBJ1-3; D possibly corresponds to TRBD1 (6 bases). The germline V and J ends were trimmed by 6 bases and 2 bases, with 11 bases remaining between them. CDR3 size: 14 residues. Here the CDR3 reads CASRRQEAGNTIYF. DNA for the CDR3: TGTGCCAGCAGGAGACAGGAGGCTGGAAACACCATATATTTT.

Points on this clonotype: A much larger clone lies a single base off, so this may be a read error. Since the CDR3 does not end with the conserved phenylalanine or tryptophan, this likely comes from a read error. The rearrangement uses TRBV6-6 and TRBJ1-1; the match to TRBD1 covers 7 bases. Per the germline V gene, CDR1 is MNHNY and CDR2 is SVGAGI (reference sequence). The CDR3 covers 16 residues. V shed 7 bases, J shed 5 bases, and the junction held 16 bases outside the gene matches. This CDR3 is CASNQMEGNRGTEAFL. CDR3 in DNA: TGTGCCAGCAATCAAATGGAGGGGAACAGGGGTACTGAAGCTTTCCTT.

This clonotype was counted between two and nine times. This chain joins TRBV28 and TRBJ1-2; D perhaps matches TRBD1 (5 bases). CDR3 length: 16 residues. Germline lookup yields CDR1 MDHEN and CDR2 SYDVKM. The V and J ends lost 5 bases and 4 bases respectively, with 20 bases between them. The CDR3 loop is CASSPPGTGVSYGYTF. The CDR3 region has the DNA TGTGCCAGCAGTCCCCCCGGGACTGGGGTAAGCTATGGCTACACCTTC.

In its sample, this clonotype was seen a few times. The rearrangement joins TRBV5-1 to TRBJ1-1, with D tentatively TRBD1 (5 bases). The CDR3 runs 17 residues. The V and J ends lost 0 bases and 0 bases respectively, with 15 bases between them. The germline CDR1 and CDR2 sequences are SGHRS and YFSETQ. DNA of the CDR3: TGCGCCAGCAGCTTGGATACTGTAAGGGGAATGAACACTGAAGCTTTCTTT. Its protein is CASSLDTVRGMNTEAFF.

This clonotype was seen a handful of times. The gene calls are TRBV19 and TRBJ1-5; D call uncertain. V was clipped by 0 bases and J by 4 bases, with 13 bases between them. Germline CDR1 and CDR2: LNHDA and SQIVND (reference sequence). The CDR3 length is 16 residues. In DNA, the CDR3 is TGTGCCAGTAGTATAGATCCGTTGGCTCCTAATCAGCCCCAGCATTTT. Its translation is CASSIDPLAPNQPQHF.

V is TRBV7-3 and J is TRBJ2-3, with D tentatively TRBD1 or TRBD2 (6 bases each). Germline assignment: CDR1 SGHTA and CDR2 FQGTGA. This CDR3 comprises 15 residues. V lost 0 bases to trimming and J lost 6 bases, with 13 bases between them. Here the CDR3 reads CASSLTGGWGDTQYF. The CDR3 DNA is TGTGCCAGCAGCTTAACAGGGGGGTGGGGCGATACGCAGTATTTT.

Comments on this clonotype: A much larger clone sits a single nucleotide away, making a read error possible. The chain uses TRBV12-3 or TRBV12-4 and TRBJ1-1; the D gene is possibly TRBD1 (6 bases). The CDR3 consists of 14 residues. V was clipped by 3 bases and J by 6 bases, with 14 bases between them. CDR3: CASSFAQGKSEAFF. In DNA form, the CDR3 reads TGTGCCAGCAGTTTCGCACAGGGAAAGTCTGAAGCTTTCTTT.

Turning to this clonotype: A read error may be the cause here, since a much bigger clone is one base away. This CDR3 is missing its conserved last phenylalanine or tryptophan, likely due to a read error. The chain links TRBV7-9 to TRBJ2-7, with 11 bases lining up with TRBD2. The CDR3 length is 16 residues. Trimming removed 5 bases from V and 0 bases from J; junction bases left unmatched: 6. Germline-derived CDR1 and CDR2 are SEHNR and FQNEAQ (reference sequence). CDR3 DNA: TGTGCCAGCAGCCGTTCTAGCGGGAGGTCCTCCTACGAGCAGTACCTC. This sequence encodes CASSRSSGRSSYEQYL.

On this clonotype itself: Possible read error: a much larger clone is one base away. The chain is built from TRBV29-1 and TRBJ1-3; D might be TRBD1 (6 bases). The CDR3 has 15 amino acids. The germline gives CDR1 SQVTM, CDR2 ANQGSEA. CDR3 protein: CSVQEQQGWGDTLYF. The CDR3 coding sequence is TGCAGCGTCCAGGAGCAACAGGGCTGGGGAGACACCTTATATTTT.

Points on this clonotype: A much more abundant neighbour one base away suggests this may be a read error. The chain joins TRBV6-2 or TRBV6-3 to TRBJ2-5; 7 bases agree with TRBD2. The CDR3 runs to 15 residues. Germline V CDR1 and CDR2: MNHEY, SVGEGT. V dropped 2 bases and J dropped 8; count of bases not matched to a gene: 11. CDR3 loop: CASSYHQAGADTQYF. In DNA, the CDR3 is TGTGCCAGCAGTTACCACCAGGCGGGAGCAGATACCCAGTACTTC.

This clonotype occurred once. The chain links TRBV20-1 to TRBJ1-5; 7 bases map to TRBD1. The germline CDR1 and CDR2 sequences are DFQATT and SNEGSKA (reference sequence). V was pared by 4 bases and J by 0 bases, with 6 bases of the junction left unmatched. CDR3 length: 15 residues. CDR3 region: CSAIPTGHSNQPQHF. In DNA, the CDR3 is TGCAGTGCTATCCCGACAGGGCATAGCAATCAGCCCCAGCATTTT.

This clonotype has just a few counts. J is TRBJ2-7 and V is TRBV16; D is unclear. Per germline, CDR1 KGHSY and CDR2 FQNENV. This CDR3 contains 14 residues. Between the trimmed V and J ends, which lost 6 bases and 2 bases, there was a span of 14 bases. In DNA form, the CDR3 reads TGTGCCAGCAGACGGTCAACTGGGACCTACGAGCAGTACTTC. Protein product: CASRRSTGTYEQYF.

On this clonotype: A much larger clone lies a single base off, so this may be a read error. The genes are TRBV6-1 and TRBJ2-1; either TRBD1 or TRBD2 may fit D (5 bases each). Deletions cut 4 bases from V and 5 bases from J, with 15 bases between. The CDR3 extends over 15 amino acids. Germline CDR1 is MNHNS and CDR2 is SASEGT. The CDR3 region is CASSVLGTEDNEQFF. CDR3 sequence (DNA): TGTGCCAGCAGTGTATTAGGGACGGAGGACAATGAGCAGTTCTTC.

Regarding this clonotype: This CDR3 is missing its conserved last phenylalanine or tryptophan, likely due to a read error. The chain couples TRBV29-1 to TRBJ2-3, with TRBD2 matching 9 bases. The CDR3 sequence is 13 residues long. Looked up from germline, CDR1 is SQVTM and CDR2 is ANQGSEA. CDR3 coding DNA: TGCAGTGCCACTAGCGGGTTGGGGGATAAGCAGTATTTG. Translated, it gives CSATSGLGDKQYL.

Of note for this clonotype: An end of the junction does not agree with germline; a read error may underlie this. V usage is TRBV11-2 and J usage is TRBJ2-5, with TRBD2 identical over 7 bases. CDR1 is SGHAT and CDR2 is FQNNGV in the germline V gene. This CDR3 contains 15 residues. CDR3 loop: CASSFEPGLQETQYF. CDR3 in DNA: TGTGCCAGCAGCTTCGAGCCGGGACTACAAGAGACCCAATACTTC.

V gene TRBV7-3 combines with J gene TRBJ2-5, with 14 bases matching TRBD2. This CDR3 is 15 amino acids long. Germline CDR1 SGHTA, CDR2 FQGTGA. Trimming cost V 5 bases and J 5 bases; bases outside gene matches: 4. The CDR3 DNA reads as TGTGCCAGCAGCGAGGGACTAGCGGGAGTTGAGACCCAGTACTTC. Translation: CASSEGLAGVETQYF.

With respect to this clonotype: This may stem from a read error, because a much larger clone lies one nucleotide away. No DNA is shown, since the ends of the CDR3 on it are uncertain; the CDR3 is the one TCRdb lists. The chain has TRBV30 and TRBJ2-1; the table's D gene call, TRBD2, was not cross checked with the DNA. The CDR3 comprises 14 residues, both ends counted. CDR1 is GTSNPN, CDR2 SVGIG, per germline (reference sequence). CDR3 sequence: CAWGSGTSINEQLF.

The chain employs TRBV14 and TRBJ2-7, with D perhaps being TRBD1 or TRBD2 (5 bases each). Trimming shortened V by 4 bases and J by 3 bases, and 31 bases separated the two germline ends. Germline lookup yields CDR1 SGHDN and CDR2 FVKESK. The CDR3 has 20 residues. The CDR3 reads CASSLPRRRGSVSSDYEQYF. Written as DNA, the CDR3 is TGTGCCAGCAGCCTACCTCGCCGCCGGGGCAGTGTTAGTTCGGACTACGAGCAGTACTTC. The whole variable domain, filled in from reference TRBV14 and TRBJ2-7, reads EAGVTQFPSHSVIEKGQTVTLRCDPISGHDNLYWYRRVMGKEIKFLLHFVKESKQDESGMPNNRFLAERTGGTYSTLKVQPAELEDSGVYFCASSLPRRRGSVSSDYEQYFGPGTRLTVT.

This clonotype has a count of ten or more. V is TRBV11-2 and J is TRBJ2-1, with 11 bases that match TRBD2. V gave up 6 bases and J gave up 6 bases; unmatched junction bases: 7. Germline values: CDR1 SGHAT, CDR2 FQNNGV. The CDR3 has 15 amino acids. In nucleotides, the CDR3 is TGTGCCAGCAGGCAGACTAGCGGGGCTTCCAATGAGCAGTTCTTC. Protein: CASRQTSGASNEQFF.

V usage is TRBV11-2 and J usage is TRBJ2-4; perhaps TRBD2 as D (5 bases). CDR3 length: 16 residues. Germline V lookup: CDR1 SGHAT, CDR2 FQNNGV. Trimming cost V 1 base and J 8 bases, with 18 bases left between them. CDR3 DNA: TGTGCCAGCAGCTTAGGTAGCGAGAACACCTCTTACATTCAGTACTTC. It is translated as CASSLGSENTSYIQYF.

Regarding this clonotype: One end of the junction does not line up with germline, which may come from a read error. The J gene is TRBJ1-6, the V gene TRBV14, with D uncertain. There are 11 residues in the CDR3. Germline CDR1 SGHDN, CDR2 FVKESK. This chain's CDR3 is CVSSRPSPLHF. CDR3 nucleotides: TGTGTCAGCAGCCGGCCTTCACCCCTCCACTTT.

Ten or more counts support this clonotype. J is TRBJ1-1 and V is TRBV5-1; 8 nucleotides agree with TRBD1. V was clipped by 2 bases and J by 5 bases; unmatched bases: 14. The CDR3 is 17 residues long. Germline V lookup: CDR1 SGHRS, CDR2 YFSETQ. The CDR3 nucleotides are TGCGCCAGCAGCTTCTGGAAGGGCAGGGGGCAAGGAACTGAAGCTTTCTTT. Translating gives CASSFWKGRGQGTEAFF.